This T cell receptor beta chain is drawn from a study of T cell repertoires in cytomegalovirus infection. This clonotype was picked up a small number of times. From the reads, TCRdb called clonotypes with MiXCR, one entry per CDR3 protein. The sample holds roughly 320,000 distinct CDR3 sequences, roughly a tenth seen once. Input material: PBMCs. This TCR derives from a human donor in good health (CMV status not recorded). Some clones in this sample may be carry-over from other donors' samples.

The CDR3: CSAKRAGVNTEAFF. DNA for the CDR3: TGCAGTGCTAAGAGGGCAGGGGTGAACACTGAAGCTTTCTTT. The V gene is TRBV20-1, the J gene TRBJ1-1, with TRBD1 as a possible D gene (6 bases). CDR1 and CDR2 from the germline V gene are DFQATT and SNEGSKA (reference sequence). Trimming cost V 4 bases and J 0 bases, with 12 bases left between them. CDR3 length: 14 amino acids.